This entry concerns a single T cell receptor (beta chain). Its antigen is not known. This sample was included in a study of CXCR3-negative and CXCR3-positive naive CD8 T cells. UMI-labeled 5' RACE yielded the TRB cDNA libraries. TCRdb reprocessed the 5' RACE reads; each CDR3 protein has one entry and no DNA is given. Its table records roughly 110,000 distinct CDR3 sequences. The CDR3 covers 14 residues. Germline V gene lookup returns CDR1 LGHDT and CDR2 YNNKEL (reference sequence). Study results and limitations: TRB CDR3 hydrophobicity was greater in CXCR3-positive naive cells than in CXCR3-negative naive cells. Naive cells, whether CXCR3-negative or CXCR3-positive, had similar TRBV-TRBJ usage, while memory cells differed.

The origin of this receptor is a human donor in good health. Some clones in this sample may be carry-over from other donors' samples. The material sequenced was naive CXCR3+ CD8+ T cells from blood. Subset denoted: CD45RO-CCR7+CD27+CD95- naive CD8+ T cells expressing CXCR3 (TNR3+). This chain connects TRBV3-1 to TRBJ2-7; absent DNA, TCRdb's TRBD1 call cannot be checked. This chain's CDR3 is CASSLTTGDYEQYF.